This record covers a single T cell receptor (beta chain). Its antigen is unidentified. The data originate from a study of cytomegalovirus exposure and HLA in healthy donors. Points from the study as a whole: Differences between HLA loci emerged in a later analysis of TCR association rates, with DRB1 most and HLA-C fewest. V- and J-gene trimming in TCR beta was tied to a missense DCLRE1C variant by an analysis performed later. The study put roughly 160 TCR beta chains on its list as cytomegalovirus-associated. Later on, an analysis found that several of the most significant clusters appeared to be linked to common viral pathogens, which included parvovirus B19.

The PCR ran on 60 Vbeta and 13 Jbeta primers. The repertoire was sequenced with immunoSEQ multiplex PCR; TCRdb's copy has only in-frame clones and lacks some. The sample shows roughly 150,000 clones, 75% to 90% of them seen only once. The CDR3 contains 13 residues. Germline V gene sequence: CDR1 MGHRA, CDR2 YSYEKL. Trimming shortened V by 4 bases and J by 4 bases, and 10 bases separated the two germline ends. The clonotype originates from a male donor in good health and CMV-seronegative. What was sequenced was PBMCs. The gene calls are TRBV4-1 and TRBJ1-2; D is undetermined. DNA for the CDR3: TGCGCCAGCAGCCTTCTTGGGCGCTATGGCTACACCTTC. The encoded protein is CASSLLGRYGYTF.